This T cell receptor (beta chain) was sequenced in a study of T-cell reconstitution after alpha-beta-depleted transplantation in children. Study results and caveats: Surviving recipient T cells and intrathymic progenitors accounted for some patients' high TCRbeta diversity at day 60. Reports say that about two months after transplant, the alpha-beta T cells came out of several hundred graft clones that had expanded. T-cell counts and diversity were attributed mostly to newly produced T cells one year after transplant.

Unique molecular identifiers were used to barcode this TCRbeta library. TCRdb reanalysed the PCR reads using MiXCR and keeps one entry per CDR3 protein. The repertoire has 670,000 or so distinct CDR3 sequences, roughly 13% of them found once; the top ten carry around 0.8%. This clonotype has ten or more counts. Its antigen is not identified. The material sequenced was PBMCs, taken before TCRalphabeta/CD19-depleted stem cell transplant. The TCR comes from a girl aged 2-10 years with congenital amegakaryocytic thrombocytopenia, due to receive a stem cell transplant.

This CDR3 is CSAMGGEQYF. The CDR3 bases are TGCAGTGCTATGGGGGGCGAGCAGTACTTC. The chain has TRBV20-1 and TRBJ2-7; D is possibly TRBD2 (6 bases). In germline, CDR1 is DFQATT, CDR2 SNEGSKA (reference sequence). The V gene lost 4 bases and the J gene lost 6 bases, with 7 bases spanning the gap. This CDR3 is built from 10 residues.